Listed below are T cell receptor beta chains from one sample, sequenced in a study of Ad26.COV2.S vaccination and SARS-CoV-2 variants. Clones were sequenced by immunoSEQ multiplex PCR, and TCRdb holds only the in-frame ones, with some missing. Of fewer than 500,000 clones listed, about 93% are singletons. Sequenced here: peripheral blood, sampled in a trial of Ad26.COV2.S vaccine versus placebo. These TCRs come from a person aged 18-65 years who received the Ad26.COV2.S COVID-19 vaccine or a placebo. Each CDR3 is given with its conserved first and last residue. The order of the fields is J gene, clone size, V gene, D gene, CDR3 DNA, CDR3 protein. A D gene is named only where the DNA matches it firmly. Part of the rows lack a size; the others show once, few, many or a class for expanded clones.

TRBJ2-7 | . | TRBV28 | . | TGTGCCAGCAGTTCGGCCCCTCGGGCAAACGAGCAGTACTTC | CASSSAPRANEQYF
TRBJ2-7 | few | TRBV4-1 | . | TGCGCCAGCAGCCAAGGGCACTCCCCCCGTGGACACATGATCTACGAGCAGTACTTC | CASSQGHSPRGHMIYEQYF
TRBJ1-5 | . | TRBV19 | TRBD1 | TGTGCCAGTAGTATTCTAGGGACAGTGTCCAATCAGCCCCAGCATTTT | CASSILGTVSNQPQHF
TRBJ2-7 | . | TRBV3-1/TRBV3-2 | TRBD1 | TGTGCCAGCAGCCAACGGGACAGGGCGACCTACGAGCAGTACTTC | CASSQRDRATYEQYF
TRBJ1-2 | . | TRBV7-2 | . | TGTGCCAGCAGCTTAGATTTCAGGGGCGTTAACTATGGCTACACCTTC | CASSLDFRGVNYGYTF
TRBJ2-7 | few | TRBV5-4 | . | TGTGCCAGCAGCTTGTCGGGCAGCTCCTACGAGCAGTACTTC | CASSLSGSSYEQYF
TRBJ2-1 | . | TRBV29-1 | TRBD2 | TGCAGCGTTGAGCGGGAGGGTACCTACAATGAGCAGTTCTTC | CSVEREGTYNEQFF
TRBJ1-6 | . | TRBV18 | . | TGTGCCAGCTCAGCTACAGGGAGCTCCTATAATTCACCCCTCCACTTT | CASSATGSSYNSPLHF
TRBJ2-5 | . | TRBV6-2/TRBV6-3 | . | TGTGCCAGCAGCCCCAATCGGGAGACCCAGTACTTC | CASSPNRETQYF
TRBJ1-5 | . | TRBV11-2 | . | TGTGCCAGCAGCCCTGGACCCCTTAGCAATCAGCCCCAGCATTTT | CASSPGPLSNQPQHF
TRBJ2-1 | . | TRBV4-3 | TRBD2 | TGCGCCAGCAGCCAAAGACTAGCGGGAGGGAGGAATGAGCAGTTCTTC | CASSQRLAGGRNEQFF
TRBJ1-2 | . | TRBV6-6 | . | TGTGCCAGCAGTTACTCGAAGGACACCTATGGCTACACCTTC | CASSYSKDTYGYTF
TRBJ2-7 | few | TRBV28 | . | TGTGCCAGCAGTTTATCAGGGACGAATACCTACGAGCAGTACTTC | CASSLSGTNTYEQYF
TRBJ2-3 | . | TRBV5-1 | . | TGCGCCAGCAGCTTGCCCAGGCTCGATACGCAGTATTTT | CASSLPRLDTQYF
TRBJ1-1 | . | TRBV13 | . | TGTGCCAGCAGCCCGCAGACCAAGAACACTGAAGCTTTCTTT | CASSPQTKNTEAFF